Included here is one T cell receptor beta chain sequence, with context. Its antigen is not identified. The CDR3 consists of 16 residues. Germline V lookup: CDR1 LGHDT, CDR2 YNNKEL (reference sequence). V was clipped by 0 bases and J by 1 base; unmatched bases: 5. This entry is derived from a study of blood T cells in healthy people across ages. Whole-study findings and limits: Naive CD4+ cell counts and diversity both ran higher in long-lived than in aged donors. Naive and antigen-experienced cells were not separated, limiting conclusive comparison.

The second PCR ran roughly 7 to 12 cycles with a sample-barcoded 5' primer and J-beta primers. Researchers report that a template-switch adaptor with 12 random nucleotides tagged each cDNA molecule. One entry per CDR3 protein, called by TCRdb with MiXCR from the 5' RACE reads. The table has 800,000 to 900,000 distinct CDR3 sequences, around 68% seen once; the top ten hold roughly 25%. RNA extraction gave at least 5 micrograms of total RNA per sample. V usage is TRBV3-1 and J usage is TRBJ2-5; 7 positions agree with TRBD2. The source of this sequence is a man aged 25 to 40 in good health. Sequencing used blood. CDR3 amino acids: CASSQDRRGVQETQYF. The CDR3 DNA sequence: TGTGCCAGCAGCCAAGACCGCCGGGGGGTCCAAGAGACCCAGTACTTC.